This T cell receptor beta chain was recovered during a study of beta chain features in type 1 diabetes. What was sequenced were expressed TCRB transcripts, since all of the isolated RNA had been reverse transcribed. This table comes from immunoSEQ multiplex PCR, and its TCRdb copy is limited to in-frame clones, with some not included. The table records a few hundred thousand clones, about 11% of them present only once. General study findings and limits: Insertion counts at VDJ junctions were lower in type 1 diabetes patients, who also showed more deletions there. All four CD4+ subsets from Type 1 diabetes patients carried moderately but significantly shorter TCRB CDR3s.

This clone occurred a few times. Antigen specificity is unknown. V dropped 5 bases and J dropped 3 bases, with 13 bases sitting between them. The V gene's germline CDR1 is SGHVS and CDR2 FQNEAQ. This CDR3 has 14 amino acids. A CD45RO/CCR7/CD25/CD127/CD95/CD27 panel sorted naive, central memory, regulatory and stem cell-like memory CD4+ cells. Input material: central memory CD4+ T cells from blood. The receptor was derived from a man younger than 35 in good health. The chain carries TRBV7-8 and TRBJ1-1, with D possibly being TRBD1 (6 bases). This CDR3 reads CASSLRQDHTEAFF. The DNA for the CDR3 is TGTGCCAGCAGCCTACGACAGGACCACACTGAAGCTTTCTTT.